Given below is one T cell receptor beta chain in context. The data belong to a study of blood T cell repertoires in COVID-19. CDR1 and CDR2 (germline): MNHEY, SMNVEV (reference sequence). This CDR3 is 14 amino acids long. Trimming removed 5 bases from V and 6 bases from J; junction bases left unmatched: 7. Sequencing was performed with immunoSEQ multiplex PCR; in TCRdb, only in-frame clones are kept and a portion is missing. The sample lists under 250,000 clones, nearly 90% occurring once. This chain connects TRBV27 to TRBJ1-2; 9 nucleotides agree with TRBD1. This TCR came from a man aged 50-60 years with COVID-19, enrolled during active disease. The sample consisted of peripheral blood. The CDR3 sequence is CASSTGQGVDGYTF. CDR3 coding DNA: TGTGCCAGCAGTACGGGACAGGGTGTCGATGGCTACACCTTC.